A selection of T cell receptor beta chains follows, all from one sample in a study of response to subunit inactivated influenza vaccine. TCRdb reanalysed the RT-PCR reads using MiXCR and keeps one entry per CDR3 protein. This table has hundreds of thousands of distinct CDR3 sequences, more than 11% appearing once. The specimen was PBMCs from blood, collected 14 to 15 days before vaccination. The source is a man aged 45 to 65 who received an inactivated influenza vaccine. The CDR3 runs from the conserved cysteine through the conserved F or W. A D gene is named only where the DNA matches it firmly. Expanded clones get a size class; other rows say once, few or many, or leave the size out.

j_call v_call clone_size d_call cdr3_nt cdr3_aa
TRBJ2-3 TRBV6-1 - - TGTGCCAGCAGTGAATTACAGGGAATAGGCACAGATACGCAGTATTTT CASSELQGIGTDTQYF
TRBJ1-5 TRBV28 - - TGTGCCAGCAAGGGGCATATCATCCAGCCCCAGCATTTT CASKGHIIQPQHF
TRBJ1-2 TRBV7-9 few TRBD1 TGTGCCAGCAGAAGAGATATGACAGGGGGCTACACCTTC CASRRDMTGGYTF
TRBJ1-2 TRBV20-1 few TRBD1 TGCAGTGCCGTGGGTCTTGGGACAGGGTTTAATGGCTACACCTTC CSAVGLGTGFNGYTF
TRBJ1-3 TRBV4-1 few TRBD1 TGCGCCAGCAGCCCGATGACAGGGCTCTCTGGAAACACCATATATTTT CASSPMTGLSGNTIYF
TRBJ2-1 TRBV3-1 - TRBD2 TGTGCCAGCCAATTTTTAGCGGGGGGAGGTGAGCAGTTCTTC CASQFLAGGGEQFF
TRBJ1-1 TRBV5-6 - TRBD1 TGTGCCAGCAGCTCCCGGGACAGGGATACTGAAGCTTTCTTT CASSSRDRDTEAFF
TRBJ2-5 TRBV6-2/TRBV6-3 few - TGTGCCAGCAGTTACCTATCCGAAGGGGAGACCCAGTACTTC CASSYLSEGETQYF
TRBJ1-2 TRBV5-1 many TRBD1 TGCGCCAGCAGCTTGGGGACAGGGAACTATGGCTACACCTTC CASSLGTGNYGYTF
TRBJ2-5 TRBV5-1 - TRBD2 TGCGCCAGCAGCTTGGCACCTAGCGGTGGAGAGACCCAGTACTTC CASSLAPSGGETQYF